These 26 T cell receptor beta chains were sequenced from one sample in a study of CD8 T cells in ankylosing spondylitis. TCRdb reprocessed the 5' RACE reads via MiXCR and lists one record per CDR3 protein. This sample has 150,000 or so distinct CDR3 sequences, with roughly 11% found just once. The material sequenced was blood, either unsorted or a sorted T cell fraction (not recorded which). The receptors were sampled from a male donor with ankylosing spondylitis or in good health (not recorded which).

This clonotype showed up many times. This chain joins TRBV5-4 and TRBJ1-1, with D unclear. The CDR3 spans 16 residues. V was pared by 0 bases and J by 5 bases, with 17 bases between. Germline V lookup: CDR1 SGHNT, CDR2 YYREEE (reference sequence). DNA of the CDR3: TGTGCCAGCAGCTTGGGTGTGGCCTCAGGTGGTACTGAAGCTTTCTTT. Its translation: CASSLGVASGGTEAFF. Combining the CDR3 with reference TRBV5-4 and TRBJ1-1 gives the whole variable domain ETGVTQSPTHLIKTRGQQVTLRCSSQSGHNTVSWYQQALGQGPQFIFQYYREEENGRGNFPPRFSGLQFPNYSSELNVNALELDDSALYLCASSLGVASGGTEAFFGQGTRLTVV.

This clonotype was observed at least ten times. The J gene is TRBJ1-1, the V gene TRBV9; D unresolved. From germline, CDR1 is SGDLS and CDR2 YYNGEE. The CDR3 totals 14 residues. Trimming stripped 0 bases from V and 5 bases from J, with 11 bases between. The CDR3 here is CASSVATGGTEAFF. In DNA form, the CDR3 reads TGTGCCAGCAGCGTAGCTACGGGAGGTACTGAAGCTTTCTTT.

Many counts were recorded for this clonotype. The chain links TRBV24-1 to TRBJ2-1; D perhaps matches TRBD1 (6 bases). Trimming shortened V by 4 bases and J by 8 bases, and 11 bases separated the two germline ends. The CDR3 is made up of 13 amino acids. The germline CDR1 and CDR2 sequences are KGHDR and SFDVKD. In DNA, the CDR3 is TGTGCCACCAGTGACACAAACAGGGATGAGCAGTTCTTC. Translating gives CATSDTNRDEQFF.

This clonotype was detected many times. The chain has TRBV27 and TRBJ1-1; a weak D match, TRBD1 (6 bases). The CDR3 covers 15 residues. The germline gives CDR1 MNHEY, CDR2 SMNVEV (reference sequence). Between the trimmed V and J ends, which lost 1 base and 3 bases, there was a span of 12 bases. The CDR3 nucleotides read TGTGCCAGCAGTTTATTCATAGGACAGTACACTGAAGCTTTCTTT. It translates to CASSLFIGQYTEAFF.

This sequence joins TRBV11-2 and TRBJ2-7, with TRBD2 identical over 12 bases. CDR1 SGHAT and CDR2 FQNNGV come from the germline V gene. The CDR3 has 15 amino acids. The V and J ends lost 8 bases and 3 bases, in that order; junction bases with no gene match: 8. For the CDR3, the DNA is TGTGCCAGCTCGAGACTAGCGGGAGAAAACTACGAGCAGTACTTC. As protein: CASSRLAGENYEQYF.

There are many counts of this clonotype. CDR3 in amino acids: CASSSVRGADTQYF. The CDR3 DNA reads TGTGCCAGCAGTTCCGTCCGAGGAGCAGATACGCAGTATTTT. This rearrangement joins TRBV6-2 or TRBV6-3 to TRBJ2-3; D ambiguous. CDR3 size: 14 residues. CDR1 and CDR2 (germline): MNHEY, SVGEGT. With 4 bases removed from V and 4 bases from J, the gap between germline ends came to 12 bases.

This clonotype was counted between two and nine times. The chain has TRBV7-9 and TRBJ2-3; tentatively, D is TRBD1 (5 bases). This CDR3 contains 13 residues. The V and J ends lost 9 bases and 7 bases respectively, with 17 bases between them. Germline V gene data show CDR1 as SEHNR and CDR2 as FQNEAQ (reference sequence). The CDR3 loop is CARTDRRLNTQYF. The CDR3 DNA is TGTGCCAGAACCGACAGACGCCTTAATACGCAGTATTTT.

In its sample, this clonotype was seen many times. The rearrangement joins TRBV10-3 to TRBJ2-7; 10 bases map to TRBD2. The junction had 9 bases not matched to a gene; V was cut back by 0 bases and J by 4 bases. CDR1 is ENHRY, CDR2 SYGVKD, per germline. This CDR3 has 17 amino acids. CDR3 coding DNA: TGTGCCATCAGTGAGTCCCTTCTAGCGGGAGAGGTGTACGAGCAGTACTTC. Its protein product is CAISESLLAGEVYEQYF.

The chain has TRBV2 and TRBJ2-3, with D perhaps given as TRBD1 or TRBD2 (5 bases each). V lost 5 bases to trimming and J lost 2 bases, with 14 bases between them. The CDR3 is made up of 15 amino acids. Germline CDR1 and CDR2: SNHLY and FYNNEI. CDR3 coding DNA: TGTGCCAGCAGTCGGGACGGGGCTACCACAGATACGCAGTATTTT. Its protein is CASSRDGATTDTQYF.

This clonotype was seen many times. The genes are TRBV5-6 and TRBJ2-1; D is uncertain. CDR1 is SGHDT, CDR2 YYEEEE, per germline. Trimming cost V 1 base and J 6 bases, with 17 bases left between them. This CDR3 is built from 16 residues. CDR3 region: CASSLKVRLVSNEQFF. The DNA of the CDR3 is TGTGCCAGCAGCTTGAAGGTTCGGCTAGTTAGCAATGAGCAGTTCTTC.

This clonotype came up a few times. CDR3 in DNA: TGCAGCGTTATATGGGGGGACAGGGTCACAGATACGCAGTATTTT. Translation: CSVIWGDRVTDTQYF. The J gene is TRBJ2-3, the V gene TRBV29-1; 9 positions agree with TRBD1. V gave up 5 bases and J gave up 2 bases; unmatched junction bases: 8. CDR1 is SQVTM, CDR2 ANQGSEA, per germline. This CDR3 comprises 15 residues.

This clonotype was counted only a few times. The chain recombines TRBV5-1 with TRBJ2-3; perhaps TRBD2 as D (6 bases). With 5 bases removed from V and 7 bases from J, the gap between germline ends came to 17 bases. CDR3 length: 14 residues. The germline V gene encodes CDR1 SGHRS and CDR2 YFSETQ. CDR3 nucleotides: TGCGCCAGCAGGGGGGAGGTCCTGGAGAATACGCAGTATTTT. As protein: CASRGEVLENTQYF. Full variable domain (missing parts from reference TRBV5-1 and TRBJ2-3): KAGVTQTPRYLIKTRGQQVTLSCSPISGHRSVSWYQQTPGQGLQFLFEYFSETQRNKGNFPGRFSGRQFSNSRSEMNVSTLELGDSALYLCASRGEVLENTQYFGPGTRLTVL.

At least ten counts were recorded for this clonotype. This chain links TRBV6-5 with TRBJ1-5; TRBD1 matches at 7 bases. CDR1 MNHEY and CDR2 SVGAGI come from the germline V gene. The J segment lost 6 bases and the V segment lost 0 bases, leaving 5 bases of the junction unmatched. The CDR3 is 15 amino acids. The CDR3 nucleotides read TGTGCCAGCAGTTACTCAGGGGGCGCGGGTCAGCCCCAGCATTTT. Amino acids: CASSYSGGAGQPQHF.

CDR3 DNA: TGCAGTGCTAGAGATCGCCAGGGGGGTTCGGAGACCCAGTACTTC. Translation: CSARDRQGGSETQYF. V and J are TRBV20-1 and TRBJ2-5; possible D gene TRBD1, 7 bases. Trimming pared 0 bases from V and 5 bases from J, leaving 16 bases between. The CDR3 spans 15 residues. The V gene's germline CDR1 is DFQATT and CDR2 SNEGSKA (reference sequence).

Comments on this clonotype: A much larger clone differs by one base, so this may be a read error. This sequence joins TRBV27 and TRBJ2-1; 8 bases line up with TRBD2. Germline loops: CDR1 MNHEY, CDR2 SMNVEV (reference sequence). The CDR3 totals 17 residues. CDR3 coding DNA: TGTGCCAGCAGTTTACGTCCAGGCGGGAGGTACTACAATGCGCAGTTCTTC. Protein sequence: CASSLRPGGRYYNAQFF.

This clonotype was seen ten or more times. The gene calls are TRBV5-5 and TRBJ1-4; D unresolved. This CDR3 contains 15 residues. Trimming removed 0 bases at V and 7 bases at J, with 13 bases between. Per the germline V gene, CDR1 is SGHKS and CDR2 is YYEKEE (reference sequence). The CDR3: CASSLEGFTSEKLFF. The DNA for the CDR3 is TGTGCCAGCAGCTTGGAGGGATTCACCAGTGAAAAACTGTTTTTT. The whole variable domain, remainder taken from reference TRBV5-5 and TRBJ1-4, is DAGVTQSPTHLIKTRGQQVTLRCSPISGHKSVSWYQQVLGQGPQFIFQYYEKEERGRGNFPDRFSARQFPNYSSELNVNALLLGDSALYLCASSLEGFTSEKLFFGSGTQLSVL.

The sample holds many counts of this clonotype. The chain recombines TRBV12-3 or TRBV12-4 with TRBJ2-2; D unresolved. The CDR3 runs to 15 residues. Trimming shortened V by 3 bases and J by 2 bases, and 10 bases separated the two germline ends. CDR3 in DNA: TGTGCCAGCAGTTTTTTGGCACTCAACACCGGGGAGCTGTTTTTT. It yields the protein CASSFLALNTGELFF.

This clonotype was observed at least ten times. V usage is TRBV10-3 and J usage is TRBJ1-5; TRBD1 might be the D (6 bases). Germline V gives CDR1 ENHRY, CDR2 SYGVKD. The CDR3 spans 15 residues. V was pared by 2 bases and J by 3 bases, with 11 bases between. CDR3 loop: CAISEARGDNQPQHF. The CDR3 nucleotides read TGTGCCATCAGTGAGGCCAGGGGTGACAATCAGCCCCAGCATTTT.

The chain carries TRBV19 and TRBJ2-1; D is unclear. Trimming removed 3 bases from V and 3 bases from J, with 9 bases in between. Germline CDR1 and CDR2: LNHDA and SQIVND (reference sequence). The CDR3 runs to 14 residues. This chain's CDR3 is CASSIRGSYNEQFF. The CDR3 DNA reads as TGTGCCAGTAGTATCCGAGGCAGCTACAATGAGCAGTTCTTC.

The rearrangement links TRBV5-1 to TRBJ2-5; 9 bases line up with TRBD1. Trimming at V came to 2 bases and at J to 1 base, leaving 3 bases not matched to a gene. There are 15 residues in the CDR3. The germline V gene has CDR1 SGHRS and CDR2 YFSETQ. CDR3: CASSFTGGPQETQYF. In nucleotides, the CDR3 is TGCGCCAGCAGCTTTACAGGGGGCCCCCAAGAGACCCAGTACTTC.

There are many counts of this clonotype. CDR3 amino acids: CASSVGSDPSNEQFF. For the CDR3, the DNA is TGTGCCAGCAGCGTAGGTTCGGACCCCTCCAATGAGCAGTTCTTC. The rearrangement uses TRBV9 and TRBJ2-1; no firm D call. There are 15 residues in the CDR3. CDR1 is SGDLS, CDR2 YYNGEE, per germline. Trimming stripped 0 bases from V and 6 bases from J, with 13 bases between.

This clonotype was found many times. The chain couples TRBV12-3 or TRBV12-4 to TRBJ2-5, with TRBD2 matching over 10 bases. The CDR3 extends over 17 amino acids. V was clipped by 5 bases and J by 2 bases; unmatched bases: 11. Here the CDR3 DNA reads TGTGCCAGCAGTCTCGGGGTTCTAGCGGGGGTACAAGAGACCCAGTACTTC. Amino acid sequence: CASSLGVLAGVQETQYF.

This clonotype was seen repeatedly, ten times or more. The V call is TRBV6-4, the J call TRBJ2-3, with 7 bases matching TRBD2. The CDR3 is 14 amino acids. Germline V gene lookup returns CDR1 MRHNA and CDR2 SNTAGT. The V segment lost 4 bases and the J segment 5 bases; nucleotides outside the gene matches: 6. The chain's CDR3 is CASSAAGEGDTQYF. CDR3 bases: TGTGCCAGCAGTGCTGCGGGAGAAGGAGATACGCAGTATTTT.

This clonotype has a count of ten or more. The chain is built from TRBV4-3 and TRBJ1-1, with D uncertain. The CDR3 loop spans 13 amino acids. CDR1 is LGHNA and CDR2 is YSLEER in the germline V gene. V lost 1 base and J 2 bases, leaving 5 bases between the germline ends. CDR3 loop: CASSQGFNTEAFF. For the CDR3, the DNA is TGCGCCAGCAGCCAAGGGTTCAACACTGAAGCTTTCTTT.

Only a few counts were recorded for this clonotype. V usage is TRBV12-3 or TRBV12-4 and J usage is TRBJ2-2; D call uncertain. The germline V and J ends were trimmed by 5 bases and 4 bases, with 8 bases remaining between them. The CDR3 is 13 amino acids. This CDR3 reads CASSLRATGELFF. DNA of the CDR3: TGTGCCAGCAGTCTAAGGGCCACCGGGGAGCTGTTTTTT.

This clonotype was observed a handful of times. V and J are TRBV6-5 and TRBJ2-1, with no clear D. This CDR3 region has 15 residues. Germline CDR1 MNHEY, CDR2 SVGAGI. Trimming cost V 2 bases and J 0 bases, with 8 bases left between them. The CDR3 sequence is CASSYRGSSYNEQFF. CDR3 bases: TGTGCCAGCAGTTACCGTGGAAGCTCCTACAATGAGCAGTTCTTC.